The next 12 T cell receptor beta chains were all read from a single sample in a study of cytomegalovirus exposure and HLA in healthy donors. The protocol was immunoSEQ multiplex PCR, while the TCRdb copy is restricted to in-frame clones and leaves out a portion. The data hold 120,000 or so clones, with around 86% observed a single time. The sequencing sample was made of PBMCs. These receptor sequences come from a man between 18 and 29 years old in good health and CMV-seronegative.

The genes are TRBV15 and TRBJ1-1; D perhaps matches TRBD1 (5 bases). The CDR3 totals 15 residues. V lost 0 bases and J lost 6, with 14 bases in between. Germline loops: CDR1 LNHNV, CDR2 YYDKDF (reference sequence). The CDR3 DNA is TGTGCCACCAGCAGAGATCCGGCAGGCAGGGCTGAAGCTTTCTTT. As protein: CATSRDPAGRAEAFF.

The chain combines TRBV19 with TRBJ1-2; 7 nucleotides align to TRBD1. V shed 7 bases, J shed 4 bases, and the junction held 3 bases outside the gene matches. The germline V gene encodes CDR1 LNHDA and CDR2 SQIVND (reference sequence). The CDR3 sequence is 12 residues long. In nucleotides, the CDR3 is TGTGCCAGTACAGGGGGACGCTATGGCTACACCTTC. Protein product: CASTGGRYGYTF.

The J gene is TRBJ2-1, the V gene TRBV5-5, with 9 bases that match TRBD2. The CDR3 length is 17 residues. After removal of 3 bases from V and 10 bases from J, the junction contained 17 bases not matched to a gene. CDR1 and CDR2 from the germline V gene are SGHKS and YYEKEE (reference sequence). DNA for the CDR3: TGTGCCAGCAGCTCCCCCCACTTAGCGGGAGTAGGAGACGAGCAGTTCTTC. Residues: CASSSPHLAGVGDEQFF.

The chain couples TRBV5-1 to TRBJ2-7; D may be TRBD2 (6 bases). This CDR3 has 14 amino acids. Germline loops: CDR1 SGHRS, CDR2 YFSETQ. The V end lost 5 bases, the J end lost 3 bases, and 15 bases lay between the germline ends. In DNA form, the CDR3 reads TGCGCCAGCAGTCGAGATGGAGGGGACTACGAGCAGTACTTC. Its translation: CASSRDGGDYEQYF. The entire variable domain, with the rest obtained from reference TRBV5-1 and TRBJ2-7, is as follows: KAGVTQTPRYLIKTRGQQVTLSCSPISGHRSVSWYQQTPGQGLQFLFEYFSETQRNKGNFPGRFSGRQFSNSRSEMNVSTLELGDSALYLCASSRDGGDYEQYFGPGTRLTVT.

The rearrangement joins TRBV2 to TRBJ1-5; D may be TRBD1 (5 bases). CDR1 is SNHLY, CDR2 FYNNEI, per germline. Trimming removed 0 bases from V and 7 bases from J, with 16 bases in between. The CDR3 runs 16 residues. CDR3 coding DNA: TGTGCCAGCAGTGAAGCGCTGGAAGGGGCCGGACAGCCCCAGCATTTT. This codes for CASSEALEGAGQPQHF. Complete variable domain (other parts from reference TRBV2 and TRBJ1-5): EPEVTQTPSHQVTQMGQEVILRCVPISNHLYFYWYRQILGQKVEFLVSFYNNEISEKSEIFDDQFSVERPDGSNFTLKIRSTKLEDSAMYFCASSEALEGAGQPQHFGDGTRLSIL.

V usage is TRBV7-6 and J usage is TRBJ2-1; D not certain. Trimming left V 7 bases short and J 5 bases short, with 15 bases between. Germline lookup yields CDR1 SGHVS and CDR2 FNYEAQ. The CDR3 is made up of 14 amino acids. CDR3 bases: TGTGCCAGCACCATGGGCGCAGCCAACAATGAGCAGTTCTTC. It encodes CASTMGAANNEQFF.

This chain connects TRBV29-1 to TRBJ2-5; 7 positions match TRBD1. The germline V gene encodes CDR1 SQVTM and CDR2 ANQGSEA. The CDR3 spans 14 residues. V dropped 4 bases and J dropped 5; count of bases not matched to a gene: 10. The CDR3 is CSVVLKGALETQYF. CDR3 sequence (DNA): TGCAGCGTTGTATTGAAGGGGGCTTTGGAGACCCAGTACTTC.

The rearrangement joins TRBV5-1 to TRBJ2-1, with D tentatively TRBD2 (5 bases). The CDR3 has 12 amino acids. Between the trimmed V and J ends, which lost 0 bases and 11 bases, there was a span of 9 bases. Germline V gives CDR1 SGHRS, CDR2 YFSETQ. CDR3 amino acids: CASSLGDYQQFF. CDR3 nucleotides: TGCGCCAGCAGCTTGGGTGACTATCAGCAGTTCTTC.

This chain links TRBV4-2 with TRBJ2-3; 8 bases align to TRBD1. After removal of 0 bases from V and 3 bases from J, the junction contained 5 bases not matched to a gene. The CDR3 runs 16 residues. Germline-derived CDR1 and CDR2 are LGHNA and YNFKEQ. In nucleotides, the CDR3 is TGTGCCAGCAGCCAAGAAGGACAGGGCGTGACAGATACGCAGTATTTT. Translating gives CASSQEGQGVTDTQYF.

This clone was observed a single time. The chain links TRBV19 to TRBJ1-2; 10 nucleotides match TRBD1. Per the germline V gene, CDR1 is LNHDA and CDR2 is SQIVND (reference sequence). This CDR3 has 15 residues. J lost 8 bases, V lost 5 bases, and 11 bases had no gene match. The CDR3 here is CASSRQGARSGGYTF. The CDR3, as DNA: TGTGCCAGTAGTCGACAGGGGGCCCGGTCTGGGGGCTACACCTTC.

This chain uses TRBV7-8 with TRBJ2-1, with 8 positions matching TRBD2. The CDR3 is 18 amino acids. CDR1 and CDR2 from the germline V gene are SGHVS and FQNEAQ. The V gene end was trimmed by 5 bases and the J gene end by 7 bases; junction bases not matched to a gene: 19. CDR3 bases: TGTGCCAGCAGCAGAGGGGTATGGGCGGGGGGCTTCGGGAATGAGCAGTTCTTC. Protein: CASSRGVWAGGFGNEQFF.

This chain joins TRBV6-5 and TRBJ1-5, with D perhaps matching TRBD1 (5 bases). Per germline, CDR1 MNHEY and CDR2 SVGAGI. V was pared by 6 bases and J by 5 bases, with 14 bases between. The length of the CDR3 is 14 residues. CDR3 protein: CASRANGGDQPQHF. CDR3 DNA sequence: TGTGCCAGCAGGGCCAACGGGGGGGATCAGCCCCAGCATTTT.